Sequencing of this TCR beta chain was carried out in a study of blood T cell repertoires in COVID-19. At the level of the study: PBMCs, B-cell-depleted T cells, or T cells were the source of the cDNA or gDNA that made up the material.

Authors' methods: Cell counts per sample came from amplifying reference gene primers. The data were produced by immunoSEQ multiplex PCR, yet TCRdb's version contains in-frame clones alone and is incomplete. The V and J calls and clone size come from that table; D and trimming were worked out from the DNA. The sample lists about 220,000 clones, roughly 86% occurring once. V gave up 1 base and J gave up 3 bases, with 13 bases separating them. This CDR3 is built from 16 residues. Germline V lookup: CDR1 SGHNT, CDR2 YYREEE (reference sequence). Sequenced sample: peripheral blood. The V and J genes are TRBV5-4 and TRBJ1-4, with D tentatively TRBD1 (6 bases). The receptor comes from a woman aged 45 to 65 with COVID-19, enrolled during active disease. The CDR3 DNA is TGTGCCAGCAGCTTGAGGCAGGGGATGGCTAATGAAAAACTGTTTTTT. Amino acids: CASSLRQGMANEKLFF.